These 31 T cell receptor beta chains were sequenced from one sample in a study of blood T cell repertoires in COVID-19. TCRdb's table, derived via immunoSEQ multiplex PCR, lists solely in-frame clones and lacks some. The sample yields more than 85,000 clones, 81% seen once. Input material: peripheral blood. These TCRs come from a woman aged 70-85 years with acute or convalescent COVID-19.

This clone has more than one count but fewer than ten. The chain uses TRBV6-6 and TRBJ2-7, with 7 nucleotides matching TRBD1. The CDR3 is 15 residues long. V was pared by 0 bases and J by 7 bases, with 9 bases of the junction left unmatched. CDR1 and CDR2 (germline): MNHNY, SVGAGI (reference sequence). The CDR3 DNA follows: TGTGCCAGCAGTTACTCGGGGACAGCCGGCGGGGAGCAGTACTTC. Translation: CASSYSGTAGGEQYF.

The chain's CDR3 is CASSQFRGTSLDEQYF. The DNA of the CDR3 is TGTGCCAGCAGCCAGTTTCGGGGGACTAGCCTAGACGAGCAGTACTTC. The chain recombines TRBV3-1 (or the pseudogene TRBV3-2) with TRBJ2-7, with 9 bases fitting TRBD2. CDR1 is LGHDT and CDR2 is YNNKEL in the germline V gene (reference sequence). The CDR3 consists of 16 residues. V lost 3 bases, J lost 5 bases, and 11 bases stayed unmatched.

The J gene is TRBJ2-5, the V gene TRBV6-6; no clear D. Trimming removed 5 bases at V and 0 bases at J, with 10 bases between. The CDR3 is 14 residues long. In germline, CDR1 is MNHNY, CDR2 SVGAGI (reference sequence). CDR3 nucleotide sequence: TGTGCCAGCAGTCGTGGTGCGTACCAAGAGACCCAGTACTTC. Protein product: CASSRGAYQETQYF.

The chain combines TRBV29-1 with TRBJ2-7; D remains unclear. Germline V gene sequence: CDR1 SQVTM, CDR2 ANQGSEA. Trimming stripped 4 bases from V and 3 bases from J, with 16 bases between. This CDR3 is built from 14 residues. The CDR3 DNA is TGCAGCGTTGCCCGAAGCCGACAAGGCTACGAGCAGTACTTC. As protein: CSVARSRQGYEQYF.

The CDR3 DNA is TGTGCCAGCAGGGTAGATGAAAAACTGTTTTTT. Translating it yields CASRVDEKLFF. The gene calls are TRBV2 and TRBJ1-4, with no clear D. V was shortened by 6 bases and J by 6 bases, with 5 bases between the two germline ends. This CDR3 region has 11 residues. Germline loops: CDR1 SNHLY, CDR2 FYNNEI. The variable domain in full, with the rest retrieved from reference TRBV2 and TRBJ1-4, is EPEVTQTPSHQVTQMGQEVILRCVPISNHLYFYWYRQILGQKVEFLVSFYNNEISEKSEIFDDQFSVERPDGSNFTLKIRSTKLEDSAMYFCASRVDEKLFFGSGTQLSVL.

The V call is TRBV4-1, the J call TRBJ2-5; D might be TRBD2 (6 bases). Germline CDR1 and CDR2: MGHRA and YSYEKL. The V gene lost 3 bases and the J gene lost 3 bases, with 14 bases spanning the gap. The CDR3 has 15 amino acids. The CDR3 coding sequence is TGCGCCAGCAGCCAGCCCCGGGACTTGAAAGAGACCCAGTACTTC. It yields the protein CASSQPRDLKETQYF.

The chain has TRBV4-3 and TRBJ1-3; TRBD1 might be the D (5 bases). V dropped 0 bases and J dropped 6 bases, with 12 bases sitting between them. Germline V lookup: CDR1 LGHNA, CDR2 YSLEER. The CDR3 contains 15 residues. The CDR3 DNA reads TGCGCCAGCAGCCAAGATCACCGGGGGGAAAACACCATATATTTT. This translates into CASSQDHRGENTIYF.

This chain links TRBV12-5 with TRBJ1-1; D ambiguous. Germline V gene data show CDR1 as LGHNT and CDR2 as FRNRAP. This CDR3 comprises 11 residues. Trimming took 8 bases from V and 4 from J, leaving 8 bases between them. The CDR3 here is CASILSTEAFF. In nucleotides, the CDR3 is TGTGCTAGTATATTGTCCACTGAAGCTTTCTTT.

The V and J genes are TRBV27 and TRBJ2-1, with D perhaps matching TRBD1 (5 bases). Germline loops: CDR1 MNHEY, CDR2 SMNVEV (reference sequence). Trimming pared 2 bases from V and 3 bases from J, leaving 5 bases between. The length of the CDR3 is 13 residues. CDR3 bases: TGTGCCAGCAGTTTACAGGGCTACAATGAGCAGTTCTTC. Its translation: CASSLQGYNEQFF.

This chain connects TRBV10-1 to TRBJ1-1; the match to TRBD1 covers 7 bases. CDR3 size: 12 residues. From germline, CDR1 is WNHNN and CDR2 SYGVQD (reference sequence). Trimming at V came to 7 bases and at J to 8 bases, leaving 7 bases not matched to a gene. CDR3 amino acids: CASIETGSEAFF. CDR3 sequence (DNA): TGCGCCAGCATCGAGACAGGGAGCGAAGCTTTCTTT.

This clone occurred a few times. This rearrangement joins TRBV5-1 to TRBJ2-7; 13 bases match TRBD2. CDR3 size: 18 residues. The germline gives CDR1 SGHRS, CDR2 YFSETQ. V lost 4 bases to trimming and J lost 2 bases; unmatched junction nucleotides: 12. The CDR3 sequence is CASSDPSLLAGGPYEQYF. The CDR3 DNA reads TGCGCCAGCAGCGACCCATCCTTACTAGCGGGAGGGCCCTACGAGCAGTACTTC.

The genes are TRBV19 and TRBJ2-1; 11 bases are a match to TRBD2. The CDR3 totals 14 residues. V lost 5 bases and J lost 15; bases outside the gene matches: 12. Germline CDR1 and CDR2: LNHDA and SQIVND (reference sequence). The CDR3 region has the DNA TGTGCCAGTAGTGTAACTAGCGGGAGCCCCGGGGCGTTCTTC. This sequence encodes CASSVTSGSPGAFF.

V and J are TRBV6-2 or TRBV6-3 and TRBJ2-5, with a possible D match to TRBD1 (6 bases). This CDR3 has 13 residues. CDR1 MNHEY and CDR2 SVGEGT come from the germline V gene. V was pared by 6 bases and J by 5 bases, with 13 bases between. CDR3 coding DNA: TGTGCCAGCAGCAGGACAGCAAGGGAGACCCAGTACTTC. Translation: CASSRTARETQYF.

The count of this clone is one. V usage is TRBV27 and J usage is TRBJ2-1; 10 bases fit TRBD2. Germline CDR1 and CDR2: MNHEY and SMNVEV (reference sequence). The J segment lost 7 bases and the V segment lost 6 bases, leaving 9 bases of the junction unmatched. The CDR3 has 15 amino acids. CDR3 region: CASSQSGGAMNEQFF. CDR3 coding DNA: TGTGCCAGCAGCCAGAGCGGGGGGGCCATGAATGAGCAGTTCTTC.

The chain recombines TRBV27 with TRBJ2-1, with D possibly TRBD2 on 6 matching bases. V was trimmed by 5 bases and J by 5 bases, leaving 16 bases between them. Germline assignment: CDR1 MNHEY and CDR2 SMNVEV (reference sequence). This CDR3 is built from 15 residues. The CDR3 DNA reads TGTGCCAGCAGTCCCCGGACGGGACTTCACAATGAGCAGTTCTTC. Residues: CASSPRTGLHNEQFF.

The V call is TRBV7-2, the J call TRBJ1-1; D not resolved. Germline V gene data show CDR1 as SGHTA and CDR2 as FQGNSA. The CDR3 loop spans 14 amino acids. V was pared by 0 bases and J by 5 bases, with 10 bases between. CDR3 DNA sequence: TGTGCCAGCAGCTTAGCGCGTGTCGGGACTGAAGCTTTCTTT. It translates to CASSLARVGTEAFF.

The V and J genes are TRBV5-1 and TRBJ2-2; 8 bases align to TRBD2. Losses at the gene ends were 1 base for V and 4 bases for J; bases not matched to a gene: 6. The CDR3 covers 16 residues. Looked up from germline, CDR1 is SGHRS and CDR2 is YFSETQ. CDR3 nucleotides: TGCGCCAGCAGCTTGTCGCCCAGCGGGAGCACCGGGGAGCTGTTTTTT. It yields the protein CASSLSPSGSTGELFF.

The chain carries TRBV27 and TRBJ2-1; TRBD2 matches at 14 bases. This CDR3 contains 17 residues. Looked up from germline, CDR1 is MNHEY and CDR2 is SMNVEV (reference sequence). The junction had 8 bases not matched to a gene; V was cut back by 3 bases and J by 7 bases. In DNA, the CDR3 is TGTGCCAGCAGTTTGTTCGTGACTAGCGGGAGGGTGAATGAGCAGTTCTTC. This encodes CASSLFVTSGRVNEQFF.

V gene TRBV19 combines with J gene TRBJ2-1; 9 bases are shared with TRBD1. This CDR3 contains 19 residues. V lost 1 base and J lost 1; bases outside the gene matches: 11. Per the germline V gene, CDR1 is LNHDA and CDR2 is SQIVND (reference sequence). The DNA of the CDR3 is TGTGCCAGTAGTATAGTGGGGACAGGGCCATGGGGGTCCTACAATGAGCAGTTCTTC. Translating it yields CASSIVGTGPWGSYNEQFF. The full variable domain, completed using reference TRBV19 and TRBJ2-1, is DGGITQSPKYLFRKEGQNVTLSCEQNLNHDAMYWYRQDPGQGLRLIYYSQIVNDFQKGDIAEGYSVSREKKESFPLTVTSAQKNPTAFYLCASSIVGTGPWGSYNEQFFGPGTRLTVL.

A single count supports this clone. The chain carries TRBV7-3 and TRBJ2-3; 7 bases map to TRBD2. The CDR3 has 15 amino acids. CDR1 and CDR2 (germline): SGHTA, FQGTGA. V gave up 5 bases and J gave up 1 base; unmatched junction bases: 6. CDR3 sequence reads: CASSPRGEGTDTQYF. The CDR3 bases are TGTGCCAGCAGCCCACGGGGGGAGGGCACAGATACGCAGTATTTT.

The chain employs TRBV6-4 and TRBJ2-3; 7 bases are shared with TRBD2. The CDR3 contains 15 residues. After removal of 2 bases from V and 2 bases from J, the junction contained 4 bases not matched to a gene. Per germline, CDR1 MRHNA and CDR2 SNTAGT. CDR3 bases: TGTGCCAGCAGTGACGCCGGGGGGAACACAGATACGCAGTATTTT. It is translated as CASSDAGGNTDTQYF.

V and J are TRBV27 and TRBJ2-6; the D gene is possibly TRBD1 (5 bases). CDR3 size: 15 residues. Germline-derived CDR1 and CDR2 are MNHEY and SMNVEV (reference sequence). V was shortened by 6 bases and J by 0 bases, with 9 bases between the two germline ends. The CDR3 region has the DNA TGTGCCAGCAGGGACATAATCTCTGGGGCCAACGTCCTGACTTTC. It encodes CASRDIISGANVLTF.

The chain recombines TRBV11-2 with TRBJ2-5; D remains unclear. The germline V gene encodes CDR1 SGHAT and CDR2 FQNNGV. Trimming took 4 bases from V and 2 from J, leaving 8 bases between them. CDR3 length: 13 residues. DNA for the CDR3: TGTGCCAGCAGCTCAACATCGCAAGAGACCCAGTACTTC. Protein: CASSSTSQETQYF.

The chain joins TRBV24-1 to TRBJ2-2; TRBD2 agrees at 8 bases. Germline V gene sequence: CDR1 KGHDR, CDR2 SFDVKD. Trimming took 3 bases from V and 0 from J; bases not matched to a gene: 5. This CDR3 has 17 residues. DNA of the CDR3: TGTGCCACCAGTGATCTCCAGGGACTAGCGAACACCGGGGAGCTGTTTTTT. Amino acids: CATSDLQGLANTGELFF.

The chain uses TRBV7-2 and TRBJ2-6; TRBD1 aligns across 10 bases. J lost 2 bases, V lost 8 bases, and 6 bases had no gene match. Germline lookup yields CDR1 SGHTA and CDR2 FQGNSA. The CDR3 is 16 residues long. In nucleotides, the CDR3 is TGTGCCAGCTCCGGGACAGGGGATCCTGGGGCCAACGTCCTGACTTTC. Protein: CASSGTGDPGANVLTF.

The count of this clone is one. The chain employs TRBV28 and TRBJ1-3; D is unresolved. The CDR3 extends over 12 amino acids. Germline lookup yields CDR1 MDHEN and CDR2 SYDVKM. V was clipped by 6 bases and J by 0 bases, with 3 bases between them. CDR3 sequence: CASSGSGNTIYF. In nucleotides, the CDR3 is TGTGCCAGCAGCGGCTCTGGAAACACCATATATTTT.

V usage is TRBV11-2 and J usage is TRBJ2-5, with 7 nucleotides matching TRBD2. This CDR3 region has 13 residues. V dropped 6 bases and J dropped 2; count of bases not matched to a gene: 3. From germline, CDR1 is SGHAT and CDR2 FQNNGV. For the CDR3, the DNA is TGTGCCAGCAGAGTTAGCGGGCAAGAGACCCAGTACTTC. Translated, it gives CASRVSGQETQYF.

CDR3 bases: TGTGCCACCAGCAGAGGCACAGCGGGAGGGCCGGAGCAGTACTTC. This codes for CATSRGTAGGPEQYF. The V gene is TRBV15, the J gene TRBJ2-7; 10 nucleotides match TRBD2. The CDR3 extends over 15 amino acids. After removal of 1 base from V and 7 bases from J, the junction contained 7 bases not matched to a gene. Germline values: CDR1 LNHNV, CDR2 YYDKDF (reference sequence).

This clone came up a few times. The CDR3, as DNA: TGTGCCAGCAGTGGGAGAAGCACGGGACAGCATAATTCACCCCTCCACTTT. It codes for CASSGRSTGQHNSPLHF. V usage is TRBV2 and J usage is TRBJ1-6, with TRBD1 matching 7 bases. Per the germline V gene, CDR1 is SNHLY and CDR2 is FYNNEI. The CDR3 sequence is 17 residues long. V lost 4 bases, J lost 5 bases, and 11 bases stayed unmatched. Full variable domain (outside the CDR3, taken from reference TRBV2 and TRBJ1-6): EPEVTQTPSHQVTQMGQEVILRCVPISNHLYFYWYRQILGQKVEFLVSFYNNEISEKSEIFDDQFSVERPDGSNFTLKIRSTKLEDSAMYFCASSGRSTGQHNSPLHFGNGTRLTVT.

CDR3 residues: CASSQFRNTEAFF. CDR3 sequence (DNA): TGTGCCAGCAGCCAATTCAGGAACACTGAAGCTTTCTTT. The J gene is TRBJ1-1, the V gene TRBV4-2; D unclear. This CDR3 is built from 13 residues. Trimming removed 2 bases at V and 1 base at J, with 5 bases between. Germline V gene sequence: CDR1 LGHNA, CDR2 YNFKEQ.

The V call is TRBV5-4, the J call TRBJ2-5; D remains unclear. CDR3 length: 14 residues. Germline V gene lookup returns CDR1 SGHNT and CDR2 YYREEE (reference sequence). V was clipped by 2 bases and J by 2 bases, with 10 bases between them. This CDR3 is CASSFGQLQETQYF. CDR3 nucleotides: TGTGCCAGCAGCTTTGGGCAATTACAAGAGACCCAGTACTTC. Full variable domain (remainder filled in from reference TRBV5-4 and TRBJ2-5): ETGVTQSPTHLIKTRGQQVTLRCSSQSGHNTVSWYQQALGQGPQFIFQYYREEENGRGNFPPRFSGLQFPNYSSELNVNALELDDSALYLCASSFGQLQETQYFGPGTRLLVL.